These 31 T cell receptor beta chains share one sample of origin, sequenced in a study of T cells in localized non-small cell lung cancer. Generated by immunoSEQ multiplex PCR, the TCRdb table keeps only in-frame clones and is missing some. The sample includes fewer than 90,000 clones, just under 85% of them seen just once. Source: peripheral blood, taken before any cancer treatment. The receptors were sampled from a man between 40 and 70 years old with stage I lung adenocarcinoma.

The V gene is TRBV6-5, the J gene TRBJ2-5; 9 nucleotides align to TRBD1. The CDR3 length is 15 residues. With V trimmed by 2 bases and J by 5 bases, 6 bases remained unmatched. Germline values: CDR1 MNHEY, CDR2 SVGAGI. The CDR3 DNA follows: TGTGCCAGCAGTTACGGGGTGACAGGGGGGGAGACCCAGTACTTC. Its translation is CASSYGVTGGETQYF.

This sequence joins TRBV2 and TRBJ2-2; D might be TRBD1 (6 bases). There are 14 residues in the CDR3. Per the germline V gene, CDR1 is SNHLY and CDR2 is FYNNEI. Trimming took 7 bases from V and 4 from J, leaving 13 bases between them. CDR3 residues: CASMWGLSTGELFF. CDR3 in DNA: TGTGCCAGCATGTGGGGGCTAAGCACCGGGGAGCTGTTTTTT. Complete variable domain (other parts from reference TRBV2 and TRBJ2-2): EPEVTQTPSHQVTQMGQEVILRCVPISNHLYFYWYRQILGQKVEFLVSFYNNEISEKSEIFDDQFSVERPDGSNFTLKIRSTKLEDSAMYFCASMWGLSTGELFFGEGSRLTVL.

The gene calls are TRBV28 and TRBJ2-5; D not resolved. The V and J ends lost 2 bases and 0 bases respectively, with 4 bases between them. CDR3 length: 13 amino acids. CDR1 and CDR2 (germline): MDHEN, SYDVKM. CDR3 in amino acids: CASSLHNQETQYF. The DNA of the CDR3 is TGTGCCAGCAGTTTACACAACCAAGAGACCCAGTACTTC.

The genes are TRBV5-1 and TRBJ2-3; D perhaps matches TRBD1 (5 bases). The V gene's germline CDR1 is SGHRS and CDR2 YFSETQ. V was pared by 7 bases and J by 4 bases, with 19 bases between. This CDR3 is built from 15 residues. CDR3 residues: CASGASMSGADTQYF. The CDR3 DNA reads as TGCGCCAGCGGGGCCTCTATGAGTGGGGCAGATACGCAGTATTTT.

This clone was seen only once. The chain employs TRBV10-3 and TRBJ1-5; D gene ambiguous. The germline V gene has CDR1 ENHRY and CDR2 SYGVKD. The CDR3 totals 15 residues. V was shortened by 3 bases and J by 0 bases, with 9 bases between the two germline ends. CDR3 coding DNA: TGTGCCATCAGTGAATTAGCGGATAGCAATCAGCCCCAGCATTTT. Translated, it gives CAISELADSNQPQHF.

This rearrangement joins TRBV28 to TRBJ2-1; TRBD2 agrees at 8 bases. Germline V lookup: CDR1 MDHEN, CDR2 SYDVKM. Trimming took 6 bases from V and 3 from J; bases not matched to a gene: 19. The CDR3 has 19 residues. CDR3 coding DNA: TGTGCCAGCAGCCCTGGGAGCGGGAGTGGGCTCGAACTCTACAATGAGCAGTTCTTC. Protein: CASSPGSGSGLELYNEQFF. Together with reference TRBV28 and TRBJ2-1, the CDR3 gives the full variable domain: DVKVTQSSRYLVKRTGEKVFLECVQDMDHENMFWYRQDPGLGLRLIYFSYDVKMKEKGDIPEGYSVSREKKERFSLILESASTNQTSMYLCASSPGSGSGLELYNEQFFGPGTRLTVL.

This clone was found once. Other DNA sequences in the sample encode the same CDR3. Written as DNA, the CDR3 is TGTGCCAGCAGTTACGGGGGGGGTTCCTACGAGCAGTACTTC. Protein sequence: CASSYGGGSYEQYF. The chain has TRBV6-5 and TRBJ2-7; 7 bases are a match to TRBD2. Germline lookup yields CDR1 MNHEY and CDR2 SVGAGI. This CDR3 region has 14 residues. V was clipped by 2 bases and J by 1 base; unmatched bases: 2.

The chain combines TRBV27 with TRBJ1-2, with 7 bases that match TRBD1. V trimming: 1 base; J trimming: 1 base; junction bases outside the gene matches: 3. Germline-derived CDR1 and CDR2 are MNHEY and SMNVEV (reference sequence). This CDR3 comprises 15 residues. CDR3 bases: TGTGCCAGCAGTTTATTAGGGGGCCTTAACTATGGCTACACCTTC. Its translation: CASSLLGGLNYGYTF.

This chain connects TRBV6-1 to TRBJ2-3; 8 bases fit TRBD2. The CDR3 runs 16 residues. The V segment lost 4 bases and the J segment 4 bases; nucleotides outside the gene matches: 10. Germline CDR1 reads MNHNS; CDR2 reads SASEGT. The CDR3 DNA follows: TGTGCCAGCAGTGGTGGGGCGGGAGGCGGCCCAGATACGCAGTATTTT. Translating gives CASSGGAGGGPDTQYF.

This clone has a single count. The CDR3 nucleotides are TGCGCCAGCAGCCAAGATAAGGGACAAAGCACAGATACGCAGTATTTT. Its protein is CASSQDKGQSTDTQYF. The chain combines TRBV4-1 with TRBJ2-3, with D possibly being TRBD1 (6 bases). Germline loops: CDR1 MGHRA, CDR2 YSYEKL. V was trimmed by 0 bases and J by 0 bases, leaving 10 bases between them. The CDR3 has 16 residues.

The CDR3 nucleotides are TGCGCCAGCAGCCAAGATAATTCACCCCTCCACTTT. It specifies CASSQDNSPLHF. The rearrangement uses TRBV4-1 and TRBJ1-6; D gene unclear. Trimming left V 0 bases short and J 6 bases short, with 0 bases between. Germline values: CDR1 MGHRA, CDR2 YSYEKL. This CDR3 comprises 12 residues.

V and J are TRBV2 and TRBJ2-7; 8 bases are shared with TRBD2. Trimming removed 7 bases from V and 0 bases from J; junction bases left unmatched: 5. This CDR3 has 14 residues. The germline gives CDR1 SNHLY, CDR2 FYNNEI. CDR3 bases: TGTGCCAGCATGCGGGGGGCCCCCTCCTACGAGCAGTACTTC. Its protein is CASMRGAPSYEQYF. Full variable domain (outside the CDR3, taken from reference TRBV2 and TRBJ2-7): EPEVTQTPSHQVTQMGQEVILRCVPISNHLYFYWYRQILGQKVEFLVSFYNNEISEKSEIFDDQFSVERPDGSNFTLKIRSTKLEDSAMYFCASMRGAPSYEQYFGPGTRLTVT.

The chain couples TRBV4-1 to TRBJ2-2; TRBD1 matches at 9 bases. The germline V gene has CDR1 MGHRA and CDR2 YSYEKL. The CDR3 consists of 16 residues. Trimming cost V 3 bases and J 8 bases; bases outside gene matches: 10. The CDR3 here is CASSQTGQGPRGELFF. The CDR3 region has the DNA TGCGCCAGCAGCCAGACAGGACAGGGGCCCAGAGGGGAGCTGTTTTTT.

This chain uses TRBV5-1 with TRBJ2-1, with D possibly being TRBD2 (5 bases). This CDR3 has 15 residues. The V gene's germline CDR1 is SGHRS and CDR2 YFSETQ. V lost 4 bases and J 6 bases, leaving 17 bases between the germline ends. Here the CDR3 DNA reads TGCGCCAGCAGCCTATCCAACCGGGGATTCAATGAGCAGTTCTTC. This sequence encodes CASSLSNRGFNEQFF.

The chain couples TRBV15 to TRBJ2-1, with 9 bases identical to TRBD2. The length of the CDR3 is 15 residues. Germline loops: CDR1 LNHNV, CDR2 YYDKDF (reference sequence). The V segment lost 5 bases and the J segment 3 bases; nucleotides outside the gene matches: 5. The CDR3 here is CATSRRLADYNEQFF. Written as DNA, the CDR3 is TGTGCCACCAGCCGCCGACTAGCGGACTACAATGAGCAGTTCTTC.

The chain is built from TRBV6-5 and TRBJ2-4; 8 bases match TRBD1. With 6 bases clipped from V and 1 base from J, the junction kept 2 bases outside the gene matches. Per the germline V gene, CDR1 is MNHEY and CDR2 is SVGAGI. CDR3 length equals 14 residues. DNA of the CDR3: TGTGCCAGCAGAAGGACAGGGGCCAAAAACATTCAGTACTTC. Translation: CASRRTGAKNIQYF.

The CDR3 coding sequence is TGCGCCAGCAGCGCCGGACAGGGGACAAACTATGGCTACACCTTC. Its translation is CASSAGQGTNYGYTF. The chain employs TRBV5-1 and TRBJ1-2, with TRBD1 matching 9 bases. The CDR3 covers 15 residues. From germline, CDR1 is SGHRS and CDR2 YFSETQ. Unmatched junction bases numbered 6, after V lost 4 bases and J lost 2 bases. Based on the CDR3 plus reference TRBV5-1 and TRBJ1-2, the full variable domain is KAGVTQTPRYLIKTRGQQVTLSCSPISGHRSVSWYQQTPGQGLQFLFEYFSETQRNKGNFPGRFSGRQFSNSRSEMNVSTLELGDSALYLCASSAGQGTNYGYTFGSGTRLTVV.

V gene TRBV19 combines with J gene TRBJ1-1, with D uncertain. CDR3 length equals 13 residues. V was trimmed by 2 bases and J by 1 base, leaving 5 bases between them. Germline lookup yields CDR1 LNHDA and CDR2 SQIVND (reference sequence). CDR3 in DNA: TGTGCCAGTAGTATATCCAGGAACACTGAAGCTTTCTTT. As protein: CASSISRNTEAFF.

This clone appeared a few times. The chain uses TRBV13 and TRBJ1-1, with D unresolved. The germline CDR1 and CDR2 sequences are PRHDT and FYEKMQ (reference sequence). The CDR3 is made up of 15 amino acids. The V gene lost 7 bases and the J gene lost 1 base, with 16 bases spanning the gap. The CDR3 DNA follows: TGTGCCAGCACCCGACTGTTCATGGGGAACACTGAAGCTTTCTTT. Translating it yields CASTRLFMGNTEAFF. Together with reference TRBV13 and TRBJ1-1, the CDR3 gives the full variable domain: AAGVIQSPRHLIKEKRETATLKCYPIPRHDTVYWYQQGPGQDPQFLISFYEKMQSDKGSIPDRFSAQQFSDYHSELNMSSLELGDSALYFCASTRLFMGNTEAFFGQGTRLTVV.

This clone was detected only a few times. J is TRBJ1-1 and V is TRBV5-4; possibly TRBD1 for D (5 bases). The germline V and J ends were trimmed by 4 bases and 0 bases, with 13 bases remaining between them. Germline V gene data show CDR1 as SGHNT and CDR2 as YYREEE (reference sequence). The CDR3 totals 15 residues. The CDR3 protein is CASSPGRFVNTEAFF. DNA of the CDR3: TGTGCCAGCAGCCCGGGACGGTTCGTGAACACTGAAGCTTTCTTT.

V and J are TRBV6-6 and TRBJ2-3; D is unresolved. V was cut by 8 bases and J by 5 bases, with 5 bases left in between. The CDR3 spans 10 residues. CDR1 is MNHNY, CDR2 SVGAGI, per germline (reference sequence). In DNA form, the CDR3 reads TGTGCCAGCTTTAGAGATACGCAGTATTTT. Amino acids: CASFRDTQYF.

The chain carries TRBV18 and TRBJ2-2; 10 bases align to TRBD2. The CDR3 is 18 amino acids. V was pared by 3 bases and J by 4 bases, with 11 bases of the junction left unmatched. Germline V gene sequence: CDR1 KGHSH, CDR2 LQKENI. CDR3 in DNA: TGTGCCAGCTCACCTTTCCAGGTATCTAGCGGGAGCACCGGGGAGCTGTTTTTT. This sequence encodes CASSPFQVSSGSTGELFF.

J is TRBJ2-3 and V is TRBV19; D remains unclear. Germline CDR1 is LNHDA and CDR2 is SQIVND (reference sequence). The CDR3 runs to 12 residues. Trimming left V 5 bases short and J 3 bases short, with 6 bases between. The CDR3 loop is CASSGPTDTQYF. CDR3 coding DNA: TGTGCCAGTAGTGGACCTACAGATACGCAGTATTTT.

The rearrangement joins TRBV7-9 to TRBJ2-7, with D uncertain. Germline V gene sequence: CDR1 SEHNR, CDR2 FQNEAQ (reference sequence). Trimming took off 5 bases at V and 5 bases at J, with 10 bases between the two ends. CDR3 length: 12 residues. CDR3 in DNA: TGTGCCAGCAGCCATAGTCTCCACGAGCAGTACTTC. This gives the protein CASSHSLHEQYF.

The CDR3 DNA is TGTGCCTGGAGCGCCTTAGGCGGCGGAAATCAGCCCCAGCATTTT. Protein sequence: CAWSALGGGNQPQHF. The rearrangement links TRBV30 to TRBJ1-5, with no clear D. Germline lookup yields CDR1 GTSNPN and CDR2 SVGIG (reference sequence). With 3 bases removed from V and 4 bases from J, the gap between germline ends came to 16 bases. The CDR3 is made up of 15 amino acids.

The chain couples TRBV28 to TRBJ1-5, with 7 bases fitting TRBD1. Germline trimming cut 5 bases from V and 1 base from J; bases unmatched to any gene: 5. Germline V CDR1 and CDR2: MDHEN, SYDVKM. CDR3 length: 15 residues. The CDR3 protein is CASSGTAGSNQPQHF. CDR3 nucleotides: TGTGCCAGCAGTGGGACAGCTGGGAGCAATCAGCCCCAGCATTTT.

The V gene is TRBV5-5, the J gene TRBJ2-2; D gene ambiguous. V shed 4 bases and J shed 6 bases, with 10 bases lying between them. The length of the CDR3 is 13 residues. From germline, CDR1 is SGHKS and CDR2 YYEKEE (reference sequence). The CDR3 DNA is TGTGCCAGCAGCCTCGACTGGGCCGGGGAGCTGTTTTTT. It codes for CASSLDWAGELFF. Drawing the rest from reference TRBV5-5 and TRBJ2-2, the complete variable domain is DAGVTQSPTHLIKTRGQQVTLRCSPISGHKSVSWYQQVLGQGPQFIFQYYEKEERGRGNFPDRFSARQFPNYSSELNVNALLLGDSALYLCASSLDWAGELFFGEGSRLTVL.

The V gene is TRBV19, the J gene TRBJ2-3; the match to TRBD2 covers 8 bases. The trim removed 3 bases at V and 2 bases at J, leaving 19 bases unmatched. The CDR3 consists of 20 residues. Germline CDR1 reads LNHDA; CDR2 reads SQIVND (reference sequence). CDR3 sequence reads: CASSILGEAGDLSSTDTQYF. CDR3 nucleotide sequence: TGTGCCAGTAGTATTCTGGGTGAAGCGGGGGACCTCTCGTCCACAGATACGCAGTATTTT.

The chain is built from TRBV5-1 and TRBJ2-5, with a possible D match to TRBD1 (5 bases). The CDR3 runs 14 residues. Looked up from germline, CDR1 is SGHRS and CDR2 is YFSETQ. Between the trimmed V and J ends, which lost 4 bases and 2 bases, there was a span of 12 bases. CDR3: CASSQQERQETQYF. CDR3 coding DNA: TGCGCCAGCAGCCAACAGGAGAGGCAAGAGACCCAGTACTTC.

The V call is TRBV6-5, the J call TRBJ2-3; possible D gene TRBD1, 7 bases. This CDR3 is 13 amino acids long. Germline V gives CDR1 MNHEY, CDR2 SVGAGI. V was cut by 6 bases and J by 8 bases, with 15 bases left in between. The CDR3 nucleotides read TGTGCCAGCAGCGGACAGGAGGGAGCTACGCAGTATTTT. It encodes CASSGQEGATQYF.

This sequence joins TRBV9 and TRBJ2-5; 8 bases align to TRBD1. The length of the CDR3 is 13 residues. The V segment lost 3 bases and the J segment 5 bases; nucleotides outside the gene matches: 3. CDR1 and CDR2 from the germline V gene are SGDLS and YYNGEE. The CDR3 loop reads CASSARQGETQYF. The CDR3 DNA reads TGTGCCAGCAGCGCAAGACAGGGGGAGACCCAGTACTTC.